A selection of T cell receptor beta chains follows, all from one sample in a study of shared clonotypes between healthy human individuals. The repertoire was sequenced with immunoSEQ multiplex PCR; TCRdb's copy has only in-frame clones and lacks some. The sample carries millions of clones, roughly 96% recorded once. The specimen was naive CD4+ T cells sorted from blood. These receptors all stem from a man between 18 and 35 years old in good health. Each CDR3 is given with its conserved first and last residue. D genes are given only for firm matches. A row's size may be missing; if present it is once, few, many or a size class.

D	size	V	J	DNA	CDR3
-	-	TRBV7-8	TRBJ1-2	TGTGCCAGCCGCGGGTCCGCGGGAGCCAACTATGGCTACACCTTC	CASRGSAGANYGYTF
-	once	TRBV7-2	TRBJ1-2	TGTGCCAGCAGCCCCCCCCCGGGCTCTAACTATGGCTACACCTTC	CASSPPPGSNYGYTF
-	-	TRBV30	TRBJ1-1	TGTGCCTGGAGTGTAAAAGTGAACACTGAAGCTTTCTTT	CAWSVKVNTEAFF
TRBD1	-	TRBV29-1	TRBJ1-2	TGCAGCGTGGATTCTGACAGGGCCTTTGGCTACACCTTC	CSVDSDRAFGYTF
-	-	TRBV7-3	TRBJ1-1	TGTGCCAGCAGCTTAATCGGACACCCGAACACTGAAGCTTTCTTT	CASSLIGHPNTEAFF
TRBD1	once	TRBV4-1	TRBJ2-7	TGCGCCAGCAGCCACCCGGGACAGGGCTCCTACGAGCAGTACTTC	CASSHPGQGSYEQYF
-	once	TRBV4-1	TRBJ2-7	TGCGCCAGCAGCCAACCCTTCAGGTCCTACGAGCAGTACTTC	CASSQPFRSYEQYF
-	once	TRBV5-1	TRBJ1-4	TGCGCCAGCAGCTCTGGCCAGGGTATGGGTAATGAAAAACTGTTTTTT	CASSSGQGMGNEKLFF
-	many	TRBV4-1	TRBJ1-1	TGCGCCAGCAGCCAAGTTATCATGAACACTGAAGCTTTCTTT	CASSQVIMNTEAFF
TRBD1	-	TRBV7-2	TRBJ2-5	TGTGCAGACACGGGGACAGGTCAAGAGACCCAGTACTTC	CADTGTGQETQYF
TRBD1	-	TRBV30	TRBJ1-6	TGTGCCTGGAGTATCGGACAGGCTATCTATAATTCACCCCTCCACTTT	CAWSIGQAIYNSPLHF
TRBD2	-	TRBV5-4	TRBJ2-2	TGTGCCAGCAGCCGCCAGCGGGGGGGCCGATCCGGGGAGCTGTTTTTT	CASSRQRGGRSGELFF
-	-	TRBV7-2	TRBJ2-7	TGTGCCAGCAGCTTAGAGTTTGAGCAGTACTTC	CASSLEFEQYF
-	once	TRBV5-1	TRBJ2-7	TGCGCCAGCAGCCCTACAGCCCATATCGACTACGAGCAGTACTTC	CASSPTAHIDYEQYF
TRBD1	many	TRBV7-9	TRBJ1-4	TGTGCCAGCAGCTTGACAGGGGGTCTGACTAATGAAAAACTGTTTTTT	CASSLTGGLTNEKLFF
TRBD2	-	TRBV7-2	TRBJ2-3	TGTGCCAGCAGCCAAGGTGGACTAGCGGCCACAGATACGCAGTATTTT	CASSQGGLAATDTQYF
TRBD1	-	TRBV10-3	TRBJ2-5	TGTGCCAGCAGTGCCCCGGGACAGGGAGGAGAGACCCAGTACTTC	CASSAPGQGGETQYF
TRBD2	once	TRBV2	TRBJ2-1	TGTGCCAGCAGTGAAGGTCTAGCGGGAGACCGCCGGTTCTTC	CASSEGLAGDRRFF
-	-	TRBV30	TRBJ1-1	TGTGCCTCCCAGGTCGAGGGGGAAGCTTTCTTT	CASQVEGEAFF
-	-	TRBV7-6	TRBJ1-1	TGTGCCAGCAGCTTAGATGGGGGGAAGAACACTGAAGCTTTCTTT	CASSLDGGKNTEAFF
-	-	TRBV6-1	TRBJ1-1	TGTGCCAGCAGGTTCGAGCTGAGCACTGAAGCTTTCTTT	CASRFELSTEAFF
-	-	TRBV5-8	TRBJ1-2	TGTGCCAGCAGCCGGACAGCAAATGGCTACACCTTC	CASSRTANGYTF
TRBD1	once	TRBV6-5	TRBJ1-2	TGTGCCAGCAGTTCCCCAGGGGGCTGGGGTGGCTACACCTTC	CASSSPGGWGGYTF